The TCR beta chain under discussion was sequenced for a study of CD8 T cells in Susac syndrome (dated by TCRdb to about 2019). Context from the whole study: Among the sequenced Susac syndrome patients, six had clinically active disease and roughly eight were in clinical remission. Clonality of the CD8+ T cell repertoire was compared between around eleven healthy donors, approximately 14 Susac syndrome patients and some 15 multiple sclerosis patients. Whether CD8+ T cell activation and differentiation in Susac syndrome was antigen driven was tested using repertoire sequencing. Susac syndrome patients were therapy-naive, on corticosteroids (some also receiving IVIg), or on IVIg alone at blood withdrawal. Summary of the overall study and its limitations: The number of individuals in the TCR sequencing and HLA analysis was acknowledged as relatively small. Clonal expansion was seen in Susac syndrome CD8+ repertoires, peaking in CD8+ TEMRA cells and being greater in clinically active patients than in remitting ones. Sixteen Susac-specific public clones were identified in the total CD8+ repertoire, and roughly five Susac-specific public clones were identified in the CD8+ TEMRA repertoire.

With respect to this clonotype: Its specific antigen is unknown. No base quality values were provided; no much bigger clone lies one nucleotide off.

Peripheral blood CD8+ and CD4+ T cells from healthy donors, Susac syndrome patients and multiple sclerosis patients were profiled by high-throughput TCR beta sequencing. The Susac syndrome patients fulfilled recently defined diagnostic criteria for either definite or probable disease. Bulk CD8+ and CD4+ T cells were purified by magnetic negative isolation, while CD8+ TEMRA cells were enriched using FACS. Blood was drawn into EDTA tubes, processed within 24 hours, and PBMCs were isolated by density gradient centrifugation. PBMCs intended for TCR sequencing were cryopreserved in liquid nitrogen and were subsequently thawed in a 37 degrees C water bath. Purity of sorted or isolated CD4+, CD8+ and CD8+ TEMRA cells was at least 90%. The germline V gene encodes CDR1 SQVTM and CDR2 ANQGSEA. The germline ends are 15 bases apart after V is trimmed by 2 bases and J by 10 bases. From the cysteine up to the phenylalanine, the CDR3 has a length of 13 residues. Only CDR3 DNA is held: 39 bases, read in frame from base 1.

RNA was extracted using the RNeasy kit, and about 0.5 to 1 ug of the RNA was reverse transcribed with random hexamers. The immunoSEQ multiplex PCR assay, which covers 54 Vbeta and 13 Jbeta segments, was used to amplify TCR beta CDR3 regions. Bias from PCR amplification was corrected by using a synthetic template baseline for primer optimization and for computational correction. As for the authors' bioinformatics: Reads were annotated to V, D and J genes according to IMGT and were analyzed with immunoSEQ Analyzer, with only productive sequences retained. Clonality was calculated as one minus the Shannon entropy normalized by log2 of the number of productive unique sequences. For each patient and control, public and private clones were evaluated among the 100 most prevalent clones. Clones were defined as Susac-specific when absent from the healthy and MS cohorts, from about 1,100 published viral clones and from other ImmuneACCESS disease sequences. The public reads were reprocessed in TCRdb via fastp at Q25 and MiXCR, keeping in-frame beta chains. Rows with a matching CDR3 protein are joined into one entry that keeps the most common DNA and genes. TCRdb assigned the V and J calls; the authors' analysis was not used. The sample includes about 100,000 distinct CDR3 sequences, with 95% observed a single time. The ten largest clonotypes hold 0.3% of the sample.

The source of this sequence is a human donor with Susac syndrome. The chain is assembled from TRBV29-1 and TRBJ2-1, with the D gene tentatively TRBD1 or TRBD2, based on 6 matching bases in each. Specimen: CD8+ T cells from PBMCs. The DNA reads TGCAGCGTTGAACTGATGGGGGCGGGAGAGCAGTTCTTC. It codes for CSVELMGAGEQFF.